One TCR beta chain is described in this entry. What it binds is not known. The data are from a study of T-cell memory formation after mild COVID-19. Study at large: There were largely donor-specific TCR clusters.

The V gene's germline CDR1 is LGHDT and CDR2 YNNKEL (reference sequence). Between the trimmed V and J ends, which lost 5 bases and 5 bases, there was a span of 10 bases. This CDR3 comprises 13 residues. Broader study findings: Chiefly within CM and EM were the contracting CD4+ clones; CD8+ ones were within EMRA.

TCRalpha and TCRbeta libraries used 5'RACE with constant-segment primers and UMIs. TCRdb redid the calling of the 5' RACE reads with MiXCR, one entry per CDR3 protein. Among approximately 560,000 distinct CDR3 sequences listed, 17% were seen once. The chain carries TRBV3-1 and TRBJ1-5, with D uncertain. The receptor was derived from an adult woman who had mild COVID-19 (a few samples of this study predate the infection). Cell type and time point are not known. Sequencing used PBMCs or a T cell subset sorted from them (not recorded which). The CDR3 region has the DNA TGTGCCAGCAGCGCGGACTGGGATCAGCCCCAGCATTTT. Amino acids: CASSADWDQPQHF.